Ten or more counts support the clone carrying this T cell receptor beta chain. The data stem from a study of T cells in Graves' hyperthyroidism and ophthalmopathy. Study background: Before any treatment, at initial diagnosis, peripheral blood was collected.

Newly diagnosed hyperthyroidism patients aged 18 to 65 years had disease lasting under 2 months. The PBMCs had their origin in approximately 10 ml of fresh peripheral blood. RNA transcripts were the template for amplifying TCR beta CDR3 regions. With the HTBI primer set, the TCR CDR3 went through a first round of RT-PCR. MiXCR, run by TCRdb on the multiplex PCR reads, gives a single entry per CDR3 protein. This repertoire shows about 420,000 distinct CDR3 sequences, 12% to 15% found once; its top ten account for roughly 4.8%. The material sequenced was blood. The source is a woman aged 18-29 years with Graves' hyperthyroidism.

CDR3 loop: CASSLAHLGGTGEDTQYF. The CDR3 coding sequence is TGTGCCAGCAGCTTAGCGCACCTGGGTGGGACAGGGGAAGATACGCAGTATTTT. The gene calls are TRBV7-2 and TRBJ2-3; 10 bases match TRBD1. Trimming removed 0 bases from V and 5 bases from J; junction bases left unmatched: 11. The CDR3 totals 18 residues. The germline gives CDR1 SGHTA, CDR2 FQGNSA. Variable domain in full (rest from reference TRBV7-2 and TRBJ2-3): GAGVSQSPSNKVTEKGKDVELRCDPISGHTALYWYRQSLGQGLEFLIYFQGNSAPDKSGLPSDRFSAERTGGSVSTLTIQRTQQEDSAVYLCASSLAHLGGTGEDTQYFGPGTRLTVL.